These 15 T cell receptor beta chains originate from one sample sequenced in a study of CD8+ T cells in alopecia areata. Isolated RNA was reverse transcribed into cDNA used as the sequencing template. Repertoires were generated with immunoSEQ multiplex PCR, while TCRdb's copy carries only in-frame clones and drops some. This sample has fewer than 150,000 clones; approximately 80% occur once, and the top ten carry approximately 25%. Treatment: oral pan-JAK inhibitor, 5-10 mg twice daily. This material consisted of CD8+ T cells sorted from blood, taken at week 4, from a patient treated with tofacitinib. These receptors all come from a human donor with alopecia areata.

The CDR3 loop reads CASSPREGFNTEAFF. In DNA form, the CDR3 reads TGCGCCAGCAGCCCGAGGGAGGGCTTCAACACTGAAGCTTTCTTT. The chain is built from TRBV4-1 and TRBJ1-1; D gene uncertain. Trimming cost V 4 bases and J 2 bases, with 14 bases left between them. CDR1 is MGHRA, CDR2 YSYEKL, per germline. The CDR3 covers 15 residues.

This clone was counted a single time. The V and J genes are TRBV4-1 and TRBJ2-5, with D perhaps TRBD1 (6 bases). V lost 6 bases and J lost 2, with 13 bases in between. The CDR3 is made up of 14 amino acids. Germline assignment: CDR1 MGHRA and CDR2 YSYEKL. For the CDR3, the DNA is TGCGCCAGCAGTGCTAGGGACATTCAAGAGACCCAGTACTTC. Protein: CASSARDIQETQYF.

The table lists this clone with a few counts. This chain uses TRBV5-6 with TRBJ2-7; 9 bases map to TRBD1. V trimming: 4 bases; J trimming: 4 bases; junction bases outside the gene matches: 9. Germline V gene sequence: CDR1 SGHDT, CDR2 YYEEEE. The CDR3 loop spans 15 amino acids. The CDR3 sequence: CASSLQRQGGYEQYF. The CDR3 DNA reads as TGTGCCAGCAGCCTACAGCGACAGGGGGGGTACGAGCAGTACTTC.

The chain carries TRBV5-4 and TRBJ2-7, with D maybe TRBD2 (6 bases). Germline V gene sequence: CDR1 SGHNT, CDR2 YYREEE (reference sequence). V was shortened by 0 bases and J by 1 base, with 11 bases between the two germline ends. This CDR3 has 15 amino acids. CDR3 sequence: CASSLAGTLSYEQYF. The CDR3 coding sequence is TGTGCCAGCAGCTTGGCAGGGACTTTATCCTACGAGCAGTACTTC.

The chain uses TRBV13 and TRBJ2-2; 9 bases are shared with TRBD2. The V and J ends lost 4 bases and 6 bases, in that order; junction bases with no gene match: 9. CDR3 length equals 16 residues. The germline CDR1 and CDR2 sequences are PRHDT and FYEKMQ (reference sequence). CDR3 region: CASSSRDSGGSGELFF. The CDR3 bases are TGTGCCAGCAGCTCCCGCGATAGCGGGGGCTCCGGGGAGCTGTTTTTT.

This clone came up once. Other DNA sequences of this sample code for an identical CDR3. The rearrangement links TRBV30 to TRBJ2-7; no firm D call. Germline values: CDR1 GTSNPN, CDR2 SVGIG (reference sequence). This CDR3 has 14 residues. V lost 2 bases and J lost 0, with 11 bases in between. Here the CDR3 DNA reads TGTGCCTGGAGTACGGCGGTAGGCTCCTACGAGCAGTACTTC. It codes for CAWSTAVGSYEQYF.

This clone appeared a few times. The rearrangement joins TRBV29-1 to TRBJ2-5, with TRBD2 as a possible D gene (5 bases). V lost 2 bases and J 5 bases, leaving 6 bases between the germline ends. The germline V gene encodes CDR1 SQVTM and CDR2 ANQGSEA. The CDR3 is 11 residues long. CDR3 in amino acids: CSVERGETQYF. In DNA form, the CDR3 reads TGCAGCGTTGAACGGGGTGAGACCCAGTACTTC.

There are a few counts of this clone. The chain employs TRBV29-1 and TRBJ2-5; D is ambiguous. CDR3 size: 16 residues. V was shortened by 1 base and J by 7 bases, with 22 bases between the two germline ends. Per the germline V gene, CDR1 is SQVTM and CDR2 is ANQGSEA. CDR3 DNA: TGCAGCGTTGAAGTTCTTTCAGCTTTCTCCGAAAGGACCCAGTACTTC. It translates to CSVEVLSAFSERTQYF.

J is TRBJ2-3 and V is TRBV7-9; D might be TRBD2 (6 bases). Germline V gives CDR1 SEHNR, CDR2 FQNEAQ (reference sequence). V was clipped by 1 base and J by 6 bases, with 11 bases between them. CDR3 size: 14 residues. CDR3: CASSLDARGDTQYF. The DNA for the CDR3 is TGTGCCAGCAGCTTAGACGCCCGGGGGGATACGCAGTATTTT.

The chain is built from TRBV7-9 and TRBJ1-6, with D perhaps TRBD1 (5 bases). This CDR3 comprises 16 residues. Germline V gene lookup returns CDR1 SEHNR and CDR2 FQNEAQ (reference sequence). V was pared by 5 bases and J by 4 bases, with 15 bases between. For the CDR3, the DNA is TGTGCCAGCAGCGAAGAGACAGTTACTTATAATTCACCCCTCCACTTT. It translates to CASSEETVTYNSPLHF. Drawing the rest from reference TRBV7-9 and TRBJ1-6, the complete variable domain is DTGVSQNPRHKITKRGQNVTFRCDPISEHNRLYWYRQTLGQGPEFLTYFQNEAQLEKSRLLSDRFSAERPKGSFSTLEIQRTEQGDSAMYLCASSEETVTYNSPLHFGNGTRLTVT.

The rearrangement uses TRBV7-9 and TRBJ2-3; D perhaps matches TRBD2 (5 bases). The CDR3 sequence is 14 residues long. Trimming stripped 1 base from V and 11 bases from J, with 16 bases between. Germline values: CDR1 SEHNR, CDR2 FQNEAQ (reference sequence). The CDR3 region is CASSLGGEDFRQYF. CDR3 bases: TGTGCCAGCAGCTTAGGAGGCGAGGACTTCAGGCAGTATTTT.

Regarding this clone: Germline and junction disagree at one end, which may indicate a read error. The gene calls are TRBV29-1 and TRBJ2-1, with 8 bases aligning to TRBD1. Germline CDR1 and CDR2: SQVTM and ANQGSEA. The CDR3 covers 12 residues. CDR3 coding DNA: TGCAGCGTTGAATTGGGGACAGGTCGGGCGGTCTTC. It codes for CSVELGTGRAVF.

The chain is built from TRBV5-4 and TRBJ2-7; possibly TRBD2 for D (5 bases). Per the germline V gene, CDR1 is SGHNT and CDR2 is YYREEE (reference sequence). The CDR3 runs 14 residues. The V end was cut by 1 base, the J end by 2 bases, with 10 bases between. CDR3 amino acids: CASSLRGPTYEQYF. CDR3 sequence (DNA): TGTGCCAGCAGCTTGCGGGGTCCCACCTACGAGCAGTACTTC.

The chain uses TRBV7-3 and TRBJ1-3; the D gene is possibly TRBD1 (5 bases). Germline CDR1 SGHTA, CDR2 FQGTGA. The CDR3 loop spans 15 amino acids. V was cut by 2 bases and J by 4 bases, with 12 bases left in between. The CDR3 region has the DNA TGTGCCAGCAGCTTATACCCGGGGGGAGGAAACACCATATATTTT. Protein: CASSLYPGGGNTIYF.

CDR3 in DNA: TGTGCCAGCAGCTCCGGCTTGGGGCCCCTTACGGCAGATACGCAGTATTTT. Protein product: CASSSGLGPLTADTQYF. The J gene is TRBJ2-3, the V gene TRBV7-2, with D maybe TRBD1 (5 bases). The germline CDR1 and CDR2 sequences are SGHTA and FQGNSA. There are 17 residues in the CDR3. Trimming cost V 4 bases and J 4 bases, with 21 bases left between them. Combining the CDR3 with reference TRBV7-2 and TRBJ2-3 gives the whole variable domain GAGVSQSPSNKVTEKGKDVELRCDPISGHTALYWYRQSLGQGLEFLIYFQGNSAPDKSGLPSDRFSAERTGGSVSTLTIQRTQQEDSAVYLCASSSGLGPLTADTQYFGPGTRLTVL.